This TCR beta chain was sequenced for a study of blood T cell repertoires in COVID-19 (dated by TCRdb to 2020 to 2021). Describing the broader study: The collaborator samples originated in the United States, Italy and Spain and spanned the acute and convalescent phases of COVID-19. The material from the prospective study consisted of cDNA or gDNA derived from T cells, B-cell-depleted T cells, or PBMCs. Deeply sampled blood TCRbeta repertoires from subjects exposed to, actively infected with, or recovered from COVID-19 were included in the dataset. A freely available public database, intended as a resource for researchers studying the immune response to SARS-CoV-2, is where the repertoires were released. Samples came from the ongoing ImmuneRACE study (first 160 participants) plus 1,254 subjects from 6 global collaborators. The sample metadata nearly always contained a de-identified subject ID, COVID-19 status, age in years and sex. HLA class I and class II types, where available, came from metadata supplied by the sample provider rather than from assay-based typing.

TCRbeta CDR3 regions were amplified from genomic DNA by means of the immunoSEQ Assay, a bias-controlled multiplex PCR. The paper's processing steps were these. Nucleated cell counts per sample were estimated from amplification of reference gene primers within the assay. To quantify the absolute abundance of each unique TCRbeta CDR3 rearrangement, sequence reads were collapsed and filtered. For each sample, productive Simpson clonality was calculated as the square root of Simpson's diversity index across productive rearrangements. Entries here come from immuneACCESS through TCRdb and include only in-frame sequences with V and J called. Some clones fail to appear in such tables; in the studies checked, an unresolved V gene covers under half of the shortfall, and the cause of the remainder is unknown. Clone size and V and J calls were adopted from that table, with D and trimming inferred from the DNA. The sample contains around 50,000 clones, 82% of them found a single time. Under 14% of the sample comes from the top ten.

One collaborating source in Seattle enrolled patients while the patients were actively infected and followed the patients over time throughout the course of disease. Each collaborating institution followed its own protocols to collect whole blood in K2EDTA tubes. For TCRbeta analysis, collaborator samples were shipped as frozen whole blood, as isolated PBMCs, or as DNA extracted from either sample type. Only a few counts were recorded for this clone. What antigen it recognizes has not been identified. Within one base of it there is no much larger clone, and no base qualities were kept. Here is what the overall study found, with its caveats: The amount of clinical and demographic metadata varied by source and participant and was provided uncurated.

From cysteine to phenylalanine, the CDR3 is 17 amino acids long. Only the CDR3 DNA is retained, 51 bases long and in frame from the first base. The germline V gene specifies MDHEN as CDR1 and SYDVKM as CDR2. Relative to germline, V is missing 6 bases and J is missing 0 bases, with 11 bases of the junction outside any gene match. Sequenced sample: peripheral blood. The sequence is built from TRBV28 and TRBJ2-1, with 7 central nucleotides matching TRBD1. The sequence was obtained from a man older than 75 with COVID-19, enrolled during active disease. The CDR3 reads as follows: CASSRDSGKGSYNEQFF. The nucleotides read TGTGCCAGCAGCCGGGACAGCGGAAAGGGCTCCTACAATGAGCAGTTCTTC.